The clone carrying this T cell receptor (beta chain) was recorded only once. Unique molecular identifiers were incorporated during preparation of the TCRbeta library. One entry per CDR3 protein, called by TCRdb with MiXCR from the PCR reads. Of approximately 98,000 distinct CDR3 sequences in the sample, 6.4% are singletons; the top ten hold approximately 25%. These data are taken from a study of T-cell reconstitution after alpha-beta-depleted transplantation in children. Germline CDR1 and CDR2: SEHNR and FQNEAQ (reference sequence). Trimming took 3 bases from V and 2 from J, leaving 8 bases between them. This CDR3 spans 15 amino acids.

This TCR derives from a male patient aged 2-15 years who had a stem cell transplant for acute lymphoblastic leukemia, so the T cells may come from the graft donor. The sample consisted of PBMCs, mostly from graft donor cells, taken 360 days after TCRalphabeta/CD19-depleted stem cell transplant. The gene calls are TRBV7-9 and TRBJ2-6, with D perhaps TRBD2 (6 bases). CDR3 protein: CASSFPGAGANVLTF. The DNA for the CDR3 is TGTGCCAGCAGCTTTCCGGGGGCTGGGGCCAACGTCCTGACTTTC.